This T cell receptor (beta chain) derives from a study of blood T cells in healthy people across ages. Primers used in a second PCR of roughly 7 to 11 cycles were a sample-barcoded 5' primer and a J-beta primer mix. TCRdb fed the 5' RACE reads into MiXCR, producing one record per CDR3 protein. The repertoire has 870,000 or so distinct CDR3 sequences, 29% of them found once; the top ten carry 15% to 20%. V shed 7 bases and J 2 bases; nucleotides not matched to a gene: 8. This CDR3 region has 15 residues. This clonotype was observed at least ten times. The sequenced sample consisted of blood. The V gene is TRBV12-3 or TRBV12-4, the J gene TRBJ2-3, with 8 bases lining up with TRBD1. This TCR derives from a woman aged 80 or older in good health. As DNA, the CDR3 is TGTGCCAGCATTGCCCGGGACAGGATCACAGATACGCAGTATTTT. Translation gives CASIARDRITDTQYF.